This TCR beta chain was profiled in a study of blood T cell repertoires in COVID-19. Study as a whole: The United States, Italy and Spain were the sources of the acute and convalescent COVID-19 samples.

This CDR3 region has 14 residues. V lost 5 bases and J lost 2; bases outside the gene matches: 1. In germline, CDR1 is MDHEN, CDR2 SYDVKM. Methods used by the authors: Amplification with reference gene primers provided the estimates of nucleated cell counts. Some clones are missing from TCRdb's copy, which holds only in-frame ones; the method was immunoSEQ multiplex PCR. V and J calls and clone size are given by that table; D and trimming were obtained from the DNA. The table shows about 50,000 clones, with around nine tenths occurring only once. The V call is TRBV28, the J call TRBJ2-7, with TRBD2 matching over 12 bases. The receptor was isolated from a man over 45 with active COVID-19. The specimen was peripheral blood. The CDR3 coding sequence is TGTGCCAGCAGTCGACTAGCGGGAGCCTACGAGCAGTACTTC. This translates into CASSRLAGAYEQYF.